This T cell receptor (beta chain) was identified in a study of blood T cell repertoires in COVID-19. Study-level information: The United States, Italy and Spain were the sources of the acute and convalescent COVID-19 samples. PBMCs, B-cell-depleted T cells, or T cells provided the cDNA or gDNA that made up the material.

Methods used by the authors: Estimated nucleated cell counts came from reference gene primer amplification. Only in-frame clones appear in the TCRdb table, and some are missing; sequencing was by immunoSEQ multiplex PCR. Clone size and V and J calls were adopted from that table, with D and trimming inferred from the DNA. In the table there are about 100,000 clones, roughly 89% of which are singletons. The V gene's germline CDR1 is LNHDA and CDR2 SQIVND (reference sequence). The V gene end was trimmed by 5 bases and the J gene end by 3 bases; junction bases not matched to a gene: 12. This CDR3 is 17 amino acids long.

The chain joins TRBV19 to TRBJ1-4, with 7 bases that match TRBD1. The sequencing input was peripheral blood. This receptor was obtained from a man aged 70 or older with active or convalescent COVID-19. The DNA of the CDR3 is TGTGCCAGTAGTGGTGACGGGGTCACAGGGGCTAATGAAAAACTGTTTTTT. The encoded protein is CASSGDGVTGANEKLFF. Full variable domain (outside the CDR3, taken from reference TRBV19 and TRBJ1-4): DGGITQSPKYLFRKEGQNVTLSCEQNLNHDAMYWYRQDPGQGLRLIYYSQIVNDFQKGDIAEGYSVSREKKESFPLTVTSAQKNPTAFYLCASSGDGVTGANEKLFFGSGTQLSVL.